The 12 T cell receptor beta chains listed next were all sequenced from one sample in a study of OX40 agonist ivuxolimab in advanced cancers. Only in-frame clones appear in the TCRdb table, and some are missing; sequencing was by immunoSEQ multiplex PCR. Of 55,000 to 65,000 clones in the sample, around 89% were seen once. The specimen was CD4+ or CD8+ T cells sorted from blood, collected in a trial of the OX40 agonist ivuxolimab. Receptors originate from an adult with an advanced solid tumor such as melanoma, head and neck, liver or kidney cancer.

In its sample, this clone was seen once. The chain is built from TRBV30 and TRBJ2-7; D is unresolved. The length of the CDR3 is 13 residues. In germline, CDR1 is GTSNPN, CDR2 SVGIG (reference sequence). Trimming removed 3 bases at V and 7 bases at J, with 16 bases between. The chain's CDR3 is CAWRPHRYGEQYF. CDR3 DNA: TGTGCCTGGAGGCCGCACCGGTACGGTGAGCAGTACTTC. Combining the CDR3 with reference TRBV30 and TRBJ2-7 gives the whole variable domain SQTIHQWPATLVQPVGSPLSLECTVEGTSNPNLYWYRQAAGRGLQLLFYSVGIGQISSEVPQNLSASRPQDRQFILSSKKLLLSDSGFYLCAWRPHRYGEQYFGPGTRLTVT.

This chain joins TRBV6-6 and TRBJ2-1; 10 bases match TRBD1. With 6 bases clipped from V and 8 bases from J, the junction kept 13 bases outside the gene matches. This CDR3 is 16 amino acids long. Germline CDR1 reads MNHNY; CDR2 reads SVGAGI (reference sequence). The CDR3 coding sequence is TGTGCCAGCAGCCCTTCAGGCGGGACAGGGGTGGATGAGCAGTTCTTC. This gives the protein CASSPSGGTGVDEQFF.

The chain recombines TRBV6-5 with TRBJ2-7; no definite D call. In germline, CDR1 is MNHEY, CDR2 SVGAGI. The CDR3 is 12 residues long. V was shortened by 6 bases and J by 7 bases, with 13 bases between the two germline ends. This chain's CDR3 is CASSPRHGEQYF. The DNA for the CDR3 is TGTGCCAGCAGCCCCAGGCACGGAGAGCAGTACTTC.

The V gene is TRBV5-1, the J gene TRBJ2-1, with 9 nucleotides matching TRBD2. This CDR3 contains 16 residues. V was pared by 4 bases and J by 4 bases, with 9 bases of the junction left unmatched. Germline V lookup: CDR1 SGHRS, CDR2 YFSETQ. In DNA form, the CDR3 reads TGCGCCAGCAGCCCCCCTCGCGGGGGGGGTTACAATGAGCAGTTCTTC. It specifies CASSPPRGGGYNEQFF.

The gene calls are TRBV28 and TRBJ1-4; D is unresolved. The V and J ends lost 8 bases and 0 bases respectively, with 4 bases between them. From germline, CDR1 is MDHEN and CDR2 SYDVKM. The CDR3 is 12 amino acids. CDR3: CASEATNEKLFF. The CDR3 DNA reads as TGTGCCAGCGAAGCAACTAATGAAAAACTGTTTTTT.

The sample holds a few counts of this clone. The chain has TRBV2 and TRBJ2-7, with TRBD1 matching 7 bases. The CDR3 totals 14 residues. Per the germline V gene, CDR1 is SNHLY and CDR2 is FYNNEI. After removal of 7 bases from V and 3 bases from J, the junction contained 9 bases not matched to a gene. The CDR3 coding sequence is TGTGCCAGCATCGCGGACAGGACATTCTACGAGCAGTACTTC. It encodes CASIADRTFYEQYF. Drawing the rest from reference TRBV2 and TRBJ2-7, the complete variable domain is EPEVTQTPSHQVTQMGQEVILRCVPISNHLYFYWYRQILGQKVEFLVSFYNNEISEKSEIFDDQFSVERPDGSNFTLKIRSTKLEDSAMYFCASIADRTFYEQYFGPGTRLTVT.

V gene TRBV5-4 combines with J gene TRBJ2-2; 8 nucleotides agree with TRBD1. This CDR3 has 14 residues. Germline-derived CDR1 and CDR2 are SGHNT and YYREEE (reference sequence). The J segment lost 4 bases and the V segment lost 4 bases, leaving 3 bases of the junction unmatched. The CDR3 DNA follows: TGTGCCAGCAGCCTGACAGGGGCCACCGGGGAGCTGTTTTTT. Translated, it gives CASSLTGATGELFF.

V usage is TRBV29-1 and J usage is TRBJ2-7; D unresolved. Germline assignment: CDR1 SQVTM and CDR2 ANQGSEA. The CDR3 runs 11 residues. V dropped 4 bases and J dropped 4 bases, with 8 bases sitting between them. CDR3 protein: CSVAQAYEQYF. CDR3 coding DNA: TGCAGCGTTGCTCAAGCATACGAGCAGTACTTC.

The chain has TRBV18 and TRBJ2-7, with D tentatively TRBD1 (6 bases). V dropped 2 bases and J dropped 3 bases, with 8 bases sitting between them. The V gene's germline CDR1 is KGHSH and CDR2 LQKENI. The CDR3 runs to 13 residues. The CDR3 here is CASSPSGDYEQYF. In DNA, the CDR3 is TGTGCCAGCTCACCATCAGGGGACTACGAGCAGTACTTC.

The V call is TRBV6-5, the J call TRBJ1-1; no reliable D call. The germline V and J ends were trimmed by 2 bases and 4 bases, with 8 bases remaining between them. CDR1 and CDR2 from the germline V gene are MNHEY and SVGAGI. This CDR3 has 13 residues. The CDR3 region is CASSYQRSTEAFF. The CDR3 region has the DNA TGTGCCAGCAGTTACCAGAGGTCCACTGAAGCTTTCTTT.

This clone showed up just once. The chain recombines TRBV7-9 with TRBJ2-3; the D call may be TRBD1 or TRBD2 (5 bases each). This CDR3 is built from 16 residues. Germline V gene data show CDR1 as SEHNR and CDR2 as FQNEAQ (reference sequence). The V and J ends lost 5 bases and 2 bases respectively, with 17 bases between them. DNA for the CDR3: TGTGCCAGCAGCATAGGGGCAGGGACGGTCACAGATACGCAGTATTTT. Amino acids: CASSIGAGTVTDTQYF.

This clone was picked up one time. The chain joins TRBV2 to TRBJ2-1; 9 nucleotides match TRBD1. With 4 bases clipped from V and 5 bases from J, the junction kept 6 bases outside the gene matches. This CDR3 region has 15 residues. CDR1 is SNHLY, CDR2 FYNNEI, per germline. The CDR3 reads CASSADRGSHNEQFF. For the CDR3, the DNA is TGTGCCAGCAGTGCGGACAGGGGTTCCCACAATGAGCAGTTCTTC.